This entry lists 11 T cell receptor beta chains sequenced from one sample in a study of T cell changes during pregnancy in multiple sclerosis. Data came from immunoSEQ multiplex PCR; TCRdb stores just in-frame clones and leaves some out. The data hold over 45,000 clones, with about 92% observed a single time. The input for sequencing was CD4+ T cells from peripheral blood mononuclear cells, taken in the second trimester of pregnancy. The receptors shown here come from a female donor in good health, enrolled as a control in a pregnancy study.

V is TRBV6-1 and J is TRBJ1-1; D perhaps matches TRBD1 (6 bases). CDR3 size: 14 residues. Looked up from germline, CDR1 is MNHNS and CDR2 is SASEGT. Trimming stripped 3 bases from V and 5 bases from J, with 13 bases between. As DNA, the CDR3 is TGTGCCAGCAGTGAGACGAGGGGGTCTACTGAAGCTTTCTTT. Translation: CASSETRGSTEAFF.

This clone appeared once. The J gene is TRBJ1-3, the V gene TRBV30, with D tentatively TRBD1 (5 bases). V was trimmed by 5 bases and J by 8 bases, leaving 13 bases between them. Germline loops: CDR1 GTSNPN, CDR2 SVGIG (reference sequence). The CDR3 consists of 12 residues. This CDR3 is CAWSGLQHTIYF. The CDR3 nucleotides are TGTGCCTGGTCGGGACTGCAACACACCATATATTTT.

This clone has only one observation. The junction departs from the called germline gene at one end, perhaps through a read error. The genes are TRBV2 and TRBJ2-5; D uncertain. Germline V gene data show CDR1 as SNHLY and CDR2 as FYNNEI. This CDR3 is 10 amino acids long. The CDR3 spells CASSNPVANF. CDR3 DNA sequence: TGTGCCAGCAGTAATCCCGTCGCGAACTTC.

The chain uses TRBV9 and TRBJ2-1; 11 nucleotides line up with TRBD2. The germline V gene encodes CDR1 SGDLS and CDR2 YYNGEE. Unmatched junction bases numbered 6, after V lost 0 bases and J lost 7 bases. The CDR3 is made up of 16 amino acids. The DNA of the CDR3 is TGTGCCAGCAGCGTAGTGGGTAGCGGGAGGGGGAATGAGCAGTTCTTC. Amino acids: CASSVVGSGRGNEQFF.

The V gene is TRBV18, the J gene TRBJ2-6, with 7 bases matching TRBD2. The CDR3 has 19 amino acids. Losses at the gene ends were 2 bases for V and 1 base for J; bases not matched to a gene: 11. In germline, CDR1 is KGHSH, CDR2 LQKENI. The CDR3 loop is CASSPVAGQQLSGANVLTF. As DNA, the CDR3 is TGTGCCAGCTCACCAGTAGCGGGCCAGCAACTGTCTGGGGCCAACGTCCTGACTTTC.

J is TRBJ1-3 and V is TRBV28; D gene uncertain. This CDR3 contains 14 residues. Trimming removed 2 bases from V and 1 base from J, with 6 bases in between. CDR1 and CDR2 from the germline V gene are MDHEN and SYDVKM. For the CDR3, the DNA is TGTGCCAGCAGTTTACCGGTTTCTGGAAACACCATATATTTT. Encoded protein: CASSLPVSGNTIYF.

The rearrangement uses TRBV7-9 and TRBJ1-4, with D perhaps matching TRBD1 (5 bases). The ends were cut back, 5 bases at V and 5 bases at J, with 18 bases in the middle. The germline CDR1 and CDR2 sequences are SEHNR and FQNEAQ (reference sequence). The CDR3 is made up of 16 amino acids. CDR3 nucleotides: TGTGCCAGCAGCCCCGGGAGTGGGGGTAGAAATGAAAAACTGTTTTTT. Its translation is CASSPGSGGRNEKLFF.

The CDR3 is CASSLTSGAYEQYF. The CDR3 nucleotides are TGTGCCAGCAGTCTTACTAGCGGAGCCTACGAGCAGTACTTC. The J gene is TRBJ2-7, the V gene TRBV27; TRBD2 matches at 8 bases. Looked up from germline, CDR1 is MNHEY and CDR2 is SMNVEV (reference sequence). Losses at the gene ends were 5 bases for V and 2 bases for J; bases not matched to a gene: 5. The CDR3 sequence is 14 residues long.

The chain carries TRBV18 and TRBJ2-3; 10 bases align to TRBD1. Germline V gene data show CDR1 as KGHSH and CDR2 as LQKENI. With V trimmed by 5 bases and J by 5 bases, 4 bases remained unmatched. This CDR3 has 14 residues. The CDR3 bases are TGTGCCAGCTCATTCCGGACAGGGGGAGATACGCAGTATTTT. Protein product: CASSFRTGGDTQYF.

The V call is TRBV28, the J call TRBJ1-4; 9 nucleotides match TRBD1. Germline CDR1 is MDHEN and CDR2 is SYDVKM. The V and J ends lost 0 bases and 5 bases, in that order; junction bases with no gene match: 4. There are 16 residues in the CDR3. This CDR3 reads CASSLWTGTGNEKLFF. The CDR3, as DNA: TGTGCCAGCAGTTTATGGACCGGGACAGGGAATGAAAAACTGTTTTTT. Complete variable domain (other parts from reference TRBV28 and TRBJ1-4): DVKVTQSSRYLVKRTGEKVFLECVQDMDHENMFWYRQDPGLGLRLIYFSYDVKMKEKGDIPEGYSVSREKKERFSLILESASTNQTSMYLCASSLWTGTGNEKLFFGSGTQLSVL.

The rearrangement uses TRBV7-9 and TRBJ1-4; D gene unclear. Germline V gene sequence: CDR1 SEHNR, CDR2 FQNEAQ (reference sequence). Trimming took 0 bases from V and 7 from J, leaving 12 bases between them. This CDR3 comprises 15 residues. Written as DNA, the CDR3 is TGTGCCAGCAGCTTAGCGGAGCTAGTTAGTGAAAAACTGTTTTTT. Translation gives CASSLAELVSEKLFF.